This TCR beta chain was identified in a study of blood T cell repertoires in COVID-19. Study-wide background: Researchers got acute and convalescent COVID-19 samples from the United States, Italy and Spain.

This CDR3 spans 14 amino acids. After removal of 0 bases from V and 3 bases from J, the junction contained 0 bases not matched to a gene. Germline V lookup: CDR1 SGHDT, CDR2 YYEEEE. Method: immunoSEQ multiplex PCR; TCRdb's copy keeps in-frame clones and lacks some. The data contain 150,000 to 200,000 clones, approximately 81% of them singletons. The origin of this receptor is a woman between 65 and 79 years old with COVID-19, enrolled during active disease. Specimen: peripheral blood. V gene TRBV5-6 combines with J gene TRBJ2-3, with 8 bases lining up with TRBD2. The chain's CDR3 is CASSLGGRTDTQYF. The CDR3 DNA is TGTGCCAGCAGCTTGGGCGGGAGGACAGATACGCAGTATTTT.